Listed below are T cell receptor beta chains from one sample, sequenced in a study of cytomegalovirus exposure and HLA in healthy donors. Measured with immunoSEQ multiplex PCR; TCRdb has only the in-frame clones, and not every one. The data show some 120,000 clones, over 70% seen once. Sequenced: PBMCs. The receptors shown here come from a woman between 45 and 60 years old in good health and CMV-seropositive. Both conserved end residues are part of each CDR3. Fields, in order: clone size, D gene, J gene, CDR3 length, V gene, CDR3 protein, CDR3 DNA. A D gene is named only where the DNA matches it firmly. Size values are once, few and many counts, or a class for expanded clones, and some rows have none.

.,.,TRBJ2-7,13,TRBV5-4,CASSEGGEYEQYF,TGTGCCAGCAGTGAGGGGGGGGAGTACGAGCAGTACTTC
few,TRBD1,TRBJ1-3,15,TRBV5-6,CASSSGGNSGNTIYF,TGTGCCAGCAGCTCAGGGGGGAACTCTGGAAACACCATATATTTT
few,.,TRBJ1-1,15,TRBV5-1,CASSLAPPGDTEAFF,TGCGCCAGCAGCTTGGCACCTCCGGGGGACACTGAAGCTTTCTTT
.,.,TRBJ2-2,15,TRBV7-3,CASSLKAGFTGELFF,TGTGCCAGCAGCTTAAAGGCGGGATTTACCGGGGAGCTGTTTTTT
.,TRBD2,TRBJ2-1,15,TRBV30,CAWNLLAGGLNEQFF,TGTGCCTGGAACCTACTAGCGGGAGGGCTGAATGAGCAGTTCTTC
.,.,TRBJ2-1,12,TRBV6-5,CASSRAENEQFF,TGTGCCAGCAGTCGAGCCGAGAATGAGCAGTTCTTC
.,.,TRBJ1-2,16,TRBV7-6,CASSLDRALANYGYTF,TGTGCCAGCAGCTTAGACAGGGCCTTAGCTAACTATGGCTACACCTTC
.,TRBD1,TRBJ1-2,16,TRBV9,CASSVARGTGGGGYTF,TGTGCCAGCAGCGTAGCTCGCGGGACAGGCGGAGGTGGCTACACCTTC
.,TRBD1,TRBJ1-1,14,TRBV9,CASSVDRRNTEAFF,TGTGCCAGCAGCGTGGACAGGAGGAACACTGAAGCTTTCTTT
.,TRBD2,TRBJ2-3,16,TRBV4-2,CASSPPISGRTDTQYF,TGTGCCAGCAGCCCTCCAATTAGCGGGAGGACAGATACGCAGTATTTT
.,.,TRBJ1-2,15,TRBV19,CASSMGGRGTYGYTF,TGTGCCAGTAGTATGGGGGGGCGCGGGACCTATGGCTACACCTTC
.,TRBD1,TRBJ2-2,16,TRBV5-1,CASSLVGTGHTGELFF,TGCGCCAGCAGCTTGGTTGGGACAGGGCACACCGGGGAGCTGTTTTTT
.,TRBD2,TRBJ2-1,15,TRBV19,CASGLAGGSYNEQFF,TGTGCCAGCGGACTAGCGGGAGGGTCCTACAATGAGCAGTTCTTC
.,.,TRBJ1-3,13,TRBV5-1,CASTTSPGNTIYF,TGCGCCAGCACGACTTCTCCTGGAAACACCATATATTTT
.,.,TRBJ2-1,19,TRBV21-1,CASSKKAAKDRTSYNEQFF,TGTGCCAGCAGCAAAAAAGCGGCAAAGGACAGGACATCCTACAATGAGCAGTTCTTC
.,TRBD1,TRBJ2-1,15,TRBV5-6,CASWNRDRGPNEQFF,TGTGCCAGCTGGAACCGGGACAGGGGGCCCAATGAGCAGTTCTTC
once,TRBD1,TRBJ1-5,16,TRBV7-6,CASSLGWTGRNQPQHF,TGTGCCAGCAGCTTAGGATGGACAGGGCGAAATCAGCCCCAGCATTTT
.,TRBD2,TRBJ2-5,17,TRBV14,CASSQVAGWTPQETQYF,TGTGCCAGCAGCCAAGTAGCGGGCTGGACCCCTCAAGAGACCCAGTACTTC
.,.,TRBJ2-2,13,TRBV30,CALSAVGAGELFF,TGTGCCTTAAGCGCAGTCGGGGCCGGGGAGCTGTTTTTT
once,TRBD1,TRBJ2-5,16,TRBV9,CASSVGGDSTWETQYF,TGTGCCAGCAGCGTAGGTGGGGACAGTACGTGGGAGACCCAGTACTTC
.,TRBD2,TRBJ2-3,15,TRBV19,CASSISSGNTDTQYF,TGTGCCAGTAGTATATCTAGCGGGAACACAGATACGCAGTATTTT
.,.,TRBJ1-1,16,TRBV19,CASTPRGWAWNTEAFF,TGTGCCAGTACCCCCCGAGGGTGGGCCTGGAACACTGAAGCTTTCTTT
.,.,TRBJ1-5,14,TRBV2,CASSENLSNQPQHF,TGTGCCAGCAGTGAAAACTTGAGCAATCAGCCCCAGCATTTT
.,.,TRBJ2-1,16,TRBV7-8,CASSPTGDFFYNEQFF,TGTGCCAGCAGCCCCACGGGGGACTTCTTCTACAATGAGCAGTTCTTC
.,TRBD1,TRBJ2-7,15,TRBV2,CASSFLDRGSYEQYF,TGTGCCAGCAGTTTCTTGGACAGGGGTAGCTACGAGCAGTACTTC
.,.,TRBJ2-3,16,TRBV5-1,CASSPQPQQGADTQYF,TGCGCCAGCAGCCCCCAACCTCAACAGGGAGCAGATACGCAGTATTTT
.,.,TRBJ1-6,11,TRBV25-1,CASSGDSPLHF,TGTGCCAGCAGTGGAGATTCACCCCTCCACTTT
.,.,TRBJ1-2,13,TRBV7-3,CASSPNRLFGYTF,TGTGCCAGCAGCCCGAACAGGTTGTTCGGCTACACCTTC
.,TRBD2,TRBJ2-3,14,TRBV9,CASSVTSGSDTQYF,TGTGCCAGCAGCGTGACTAGCGGGAGCGATACGCAGTATTTT
.,TRBD2,TRBJ2-2,15,TRBV6-1,CAGTSGRDPTGELFF,TGTGCCGGGACTAGCGGGAGAGATCCCACCGGGGAGCTGTTTTTT
once,TRBD1,TRBJ2-7,17,TRBV4-3,CASSQDSTGTGAYEQYF,TGCGCCAGCAGCCAAGACTCGACCGGGACAGGGGCCTACGAGCAGTACTTC
few,.,TRBJ1-1,15,TRBV5-1,CASSLGTGTNTEAFF,TGCGCCAGCAGCTTGGGAACAGGGACAAACACTGAAGCTTTCTTT
.,TRBD2,TRBJ2-3,16,TRBV6-5,CASSYSLAGVTDTQYF,TGTGCCAGCAGTTACTCCCTAGCGGGGGTCACAGATACGCAGTATTTT
.,TRBD2,TRBJ2-5,15,TRBV4-1,CASSQDLSGRETQYF,TGCGCCAGCAGCCAAGATTTGAGCGGGAGAGAGACCCAGTACTTC
few,.,TRBJ1-4,15,TRBV5-4,CASSPRGGTNEKLFF,TGTGCCAGCAGCCCGAGGGGGGGCACTAATGAAAAACTGTTTTTT
.,TRBD1,TRBJ2-7,14,TRBV6-5,CASSYHGQGYEQYF,TGTGCCAGCAGTTACCATGGACAGGGTTACGAGCAGTACTTC
.,TRBD1,TRBJ1-3,14,TRBV19,CATTGGAAGNTIYF,TGTGCCACGACAGGGGGGGCGGCTGGAAACACCATATATTTT
.,.,TRBJ2-1,14,TRBV6-1,CAGGRLPSYNEQFF,TGTGCCGGGGGCCGGCTGCCCTCCTACAATGAGCAGTTCTTC
few,TRBD1,TRBJ2-6,17,TRBV18,CASSLGTGKAGANVLTF,TGTGCCAGCTCACTGGGGACAGGGAAGGCTGGGGCCAACGTCCTGACTTTC
few,TRBD1,TRBJ2-7,16,TRBV6-1,CASSEEGTGGGYEQYF,TGTGCCAGCAGTGAAGAGGGGACAGGGGGCGGTTACGAGCAGTACTTC
.,.,TRBJ2-3,16,TRBV7-9,CASSPALLEPTDTQYF,TGTGCCAGCAGCCCCGCCCTGTTGGAGCCCACAGATACGCAGTATTTT
.,TRBD2,TRBJ2-1,14,TRBV7-9,CSSSLGTSGYEQFF,TGTTCCAGCAGCTTGGGGACTAGCGGTTATGAGCAGTTCTTC
.,.,TRBJ1-1,15,TRBV19,CASSPQGSTNTEAFF,TGTGCCAGTAGCCCACAGGGATCGACAAACACTGAAGCTTTCTTT